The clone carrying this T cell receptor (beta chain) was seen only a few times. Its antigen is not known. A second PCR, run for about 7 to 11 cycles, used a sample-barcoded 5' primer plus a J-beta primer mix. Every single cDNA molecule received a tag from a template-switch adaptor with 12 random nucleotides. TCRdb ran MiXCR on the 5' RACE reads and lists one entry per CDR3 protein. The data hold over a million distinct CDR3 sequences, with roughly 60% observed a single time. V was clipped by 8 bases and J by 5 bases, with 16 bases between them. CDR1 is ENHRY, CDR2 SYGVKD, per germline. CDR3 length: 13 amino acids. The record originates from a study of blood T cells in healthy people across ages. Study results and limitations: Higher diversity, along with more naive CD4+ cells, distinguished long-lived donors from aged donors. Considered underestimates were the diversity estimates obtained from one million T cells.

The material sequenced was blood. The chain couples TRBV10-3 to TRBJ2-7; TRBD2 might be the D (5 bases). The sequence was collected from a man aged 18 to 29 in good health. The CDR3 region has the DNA TGTGCCATCCGGGAAATTCGAGGAAACGAGCAGTACTTC. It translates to CAIREIRGNEQYF.